The clone carrying this T cell receptor beta chain was picked up a small number of times. Time point described: peripheral blood 6 weeks after treatment start. This entry belongs to a study of PD-L1 blockade in urothelial cancer. In the study overall: Starting around 2014, patients were given atezolizumab (1,200 mg intravenously every 3 weeks). After treatment start, blood was analyzed at 3 weeks (second dose) and at 6 weeks. Blood-derived samples held a median approximately 140,000 T cells.

Some clones are missing from TCRdb's copy, which holds only in-frame ones; the method was immunoSEQ multiplex PCR. Of over 25,000 clones detected, 70% to 80% appear once; the ten largest clones hold about 3%. CDR3 length: 15 residues. V lost 6 bases to trimming and J lost 6 bases, with 17 bases between them. The germline V gene encodes CDR1 SEHNR and CDR2 FQNEAQ (reference sequence). The starting material was PBMCs, obtained around atezolizumab (anti-PD-L1) treatment. This receptor was obtained from a man in his 70s with urothelial cancer. This chain joins TRBV7-9 and TRBJ2-2, with D perhaps TRBD1 (5 bases). CDR3 sequence reads: CASSVRQLVPGELFF. The CDR3 DNA is TGTGCCAGCAGTGTGAGACAGTTAGTACCCGGGGAGCTGTTTTTT.